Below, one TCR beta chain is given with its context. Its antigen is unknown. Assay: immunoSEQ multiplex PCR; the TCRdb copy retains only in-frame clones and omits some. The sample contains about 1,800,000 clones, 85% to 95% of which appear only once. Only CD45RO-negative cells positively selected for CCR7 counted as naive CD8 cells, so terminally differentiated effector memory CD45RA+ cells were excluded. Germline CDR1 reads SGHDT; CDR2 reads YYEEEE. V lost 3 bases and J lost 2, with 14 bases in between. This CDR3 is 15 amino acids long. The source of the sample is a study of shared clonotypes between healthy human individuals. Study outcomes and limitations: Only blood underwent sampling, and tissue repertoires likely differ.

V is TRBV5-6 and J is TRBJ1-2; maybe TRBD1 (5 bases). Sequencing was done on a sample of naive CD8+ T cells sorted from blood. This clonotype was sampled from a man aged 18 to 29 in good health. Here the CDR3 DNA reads TGTGCCAGCAGCTCAAGGGCCCAGGGAAACTATGGCTACACCTTC. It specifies CASSSRAQGNYGYTF.